This T cell receptor (beta chain) was sequenced in a study of vaccination and CD4 T cells after COVID-19. At the level of the study: Treatment of control cultures consisted of a CEFX pool, an HIV-1 Nef pool, or no peptide. Regarding the study as a whole: Post-vaccination, and not before, a median roughly 86% of reactive clones appeared in convalescent patients.

The Oncomine TCR Beta short-read assay was applied to DNA of cultured CD4+ T cells. In TCRdb, the PCR reads were re-called with MiXCR into one record per CDR3 protein. The profile shows a few thousand distinct CDR3 sequences, around a quarter of them singletons. Treatment reported: approximately 9-day PBMC culture with coronavirus spike peptide pools or control peptides (ViraFEST assay). CD4+ T cells that came from the unexposed donor were collected before the COVID-19 pandemic (2011-2018). Each well held roughly 2 million PBMCs in IL-2 (10 IU/ml) medium with approximately 10 ug/ml peptide pools. This clonotype was found a few times. Antigen unknown. Germline assignment: CDR1 MNHEY and CDR2 SMNVEV (reference sequence). The CDR3 length is 13 residues. V was cut by 8 bases and J by 6 bases, with 14 bases left in between.

The rearrangement links TRBV27 to TRBJ2-1; D possibly corresponds to TRBD1 (5 bases). This TCR derives from a human donor in good health. Sequencing was carried out using CD4+ T cells from blood, cultured in vitro. The CDR3 nucleotides read TGTGCCAGCGGGGTGGGCAGGGCCAATGAGCAGTTCTTC. Translated: CASGVGRANEQFF.